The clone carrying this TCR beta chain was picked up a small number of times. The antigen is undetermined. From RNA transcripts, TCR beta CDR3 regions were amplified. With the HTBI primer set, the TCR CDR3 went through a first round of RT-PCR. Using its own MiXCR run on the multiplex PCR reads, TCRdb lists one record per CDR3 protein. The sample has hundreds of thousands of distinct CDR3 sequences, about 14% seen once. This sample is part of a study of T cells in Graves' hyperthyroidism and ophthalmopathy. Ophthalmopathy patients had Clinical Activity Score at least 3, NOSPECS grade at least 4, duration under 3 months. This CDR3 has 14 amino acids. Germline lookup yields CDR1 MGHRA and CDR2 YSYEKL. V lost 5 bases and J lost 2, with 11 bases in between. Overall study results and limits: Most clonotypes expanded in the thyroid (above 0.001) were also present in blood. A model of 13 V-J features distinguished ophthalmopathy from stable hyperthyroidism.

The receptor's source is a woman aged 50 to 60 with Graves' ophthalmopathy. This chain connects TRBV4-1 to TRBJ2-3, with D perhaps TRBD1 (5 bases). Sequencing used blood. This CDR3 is CASSATGTTDTQYF. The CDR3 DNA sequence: TGCGCCAGCAGCGCAACAGGTACCACAGATACGCAGTATTTT.